These 3 T cell receptor beta chains share one sample of origin, sequenced in a study of OX40 agonist ivuxolimab in advanced cancers. TCRdb's table, derived via immunoSEQ multiplex PCR, lists solely in-frame clones and lacks some. The sample has about 13,000 clones, approximately 87% seen once. Specimen: CD4+ or CD8+ T cells sorted from blood, collected in a trial of the OX40 agonist ivuxolimab. The receptors derive from an adult with an advanced solid tumor such as melanoma, head and neck, liver or kidney cancer.

This chain connects TRBV10-2 to TRBJ2-7; 12 positions agree with TRBD2. The V and J ends lost 7 bases and 3 bases, in that order; junction bases with no gene match: 16. The CDR3 sequence is 18 residues long. Germline lookup yields CDR1 WSHSY and CDR2 SAAADI. The CDR3 coding sequence is TGCGCCAGCAACGACGGCTCGTCTAGCGGGGGGGCTCTCTACGAGCAGTACTTC. Its translation is CASNDGSSSGGALYEQYF.

This chain joins TRBV11-3 and TRBJ1-4, with D uncertain. CDR1 SGHNT and CDR2 YENEEA come from the germline V gene. The ends were cut back, 2 bases at V and 0 bases at J, with 10 bases in the middle. The CDR3 is made up of 16 amino acids. The chain's CDR3 is CASSLPGPATNEKLFF. The CDR3 nucleotides read TGTGCCAGCAGCTTACCCGGGCCGGCAACTAATGAAAAACTGTTTTTT. The entire variable domain, with the rest obtained from reference TRBV11-3 and TRBJ1-4, is as follows: EAGVVQSPRYKIIEKKQPVAFWCNPISGHNTLYWYLQNLGQGPELLIRYENEEAVDDSQLPKDRFSAERLKGVDSTLKIQPAELGDSAVYLCASSLPGPATNEKLFFGSGTQLSVL.

The table lists this clone with a few counts. This CDR3 is CASSDGTTYNEQFF. The CDR3 DNA reads as TGTGCCAGCAGCGACGGGACGACCTACAATGAGCAGTTCTTC. The genes are TRBV9 and TRBJ2-1; D may correspond to TRBD1 or TRBD2 (5 bases each). This CDR3 has 14 residues. Germline CDR1 is SGDLS and CDR2 is YYNGEE. Trimming took off 3 bases at V and 2 bases at J, with 9 bases between the two ends.